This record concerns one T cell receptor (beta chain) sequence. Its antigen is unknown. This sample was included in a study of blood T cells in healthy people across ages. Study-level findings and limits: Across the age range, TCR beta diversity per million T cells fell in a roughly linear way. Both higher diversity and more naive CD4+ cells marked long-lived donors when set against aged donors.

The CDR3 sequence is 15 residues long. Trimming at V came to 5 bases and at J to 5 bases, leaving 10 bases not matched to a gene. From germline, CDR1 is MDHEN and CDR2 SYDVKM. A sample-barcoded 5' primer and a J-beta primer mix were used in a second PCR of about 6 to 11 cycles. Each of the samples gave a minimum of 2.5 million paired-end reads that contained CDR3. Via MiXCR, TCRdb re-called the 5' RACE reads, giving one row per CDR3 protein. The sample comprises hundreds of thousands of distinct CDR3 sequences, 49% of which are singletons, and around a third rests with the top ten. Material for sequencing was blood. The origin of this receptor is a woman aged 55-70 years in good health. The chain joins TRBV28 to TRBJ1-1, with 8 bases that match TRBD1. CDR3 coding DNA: TGTGCCAGCAGTAAGGACAGGGCGGTTTGGACTGAAGCTTTCTTT. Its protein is CASSKDRAVWTEAFF.